This T cell receptor (beta chain) was profiled in a study of CD8 T cells in ankylosing spondylitis. There are many counts of this clonotype. Its antigen is not known. The germline CDR1 and CDR2 sequences are SGDLS and YYNGEE. This CDR3 region has 14 residues. Losses at the gene ends were 4 bases for V and 6 bases for J; bases not matched to a gene: 6. TCRdb re-called the 5' RACE reads through MiXCR, storing one row per CDR3 protein. The table records under 200,000 distinct CDR3 sequences, around 10% of them present only once. Whole-study findings and limits: Disease-associated clonotypes exhibited CD8+ identity and were relatively infrequent in peripheral blood. One TCR beta motif, made up of roughly 8 highly homologous variants, appeared characteristic of ankylosing spondylitis blood. Disease-linked clones were reportedly significantly enriched in matched ankylosing spondylitis synovial fluid.

This clonotype was obtained from a male donor with ankylosing spondylitis or in good health (not recorded which). The sample was blood, either unsorted or a sorted T cell fraction (not recorded which). This rearrangement joins TRBV9 to TRBJ2-2; 7 bases fit TRBD1. The CDR3 spells CASSIRQGPGELFF. The CDR3 DNA is TGTGCCAGCAGCATTCGACAGGGTCCCGGGGAGCTGTTTTTT.